The next 21 T cell receptor beta chains were all read from a single sample in a study of blood T cell repertoires in COVID-19. Sequenced by immunoSEQ multiplex PCR; TCRdb stores in-frame clones only, minus some. The data contain fewer than 55,000 clones, over 75% of them singletons. Sequences were obtained from peripheral blood. The receptors shown here come from a woman of 80 years or more with COVID-19, enrolled during active disease.

The chain links TRBV10-2 to TRBJ1-1; 9 nucleotides agree with TRBD1. V shed 4 bases and J 0 bases; nucleotides not matched to a gene: 9. The CDR3 contains 17 residues. Germline assignment: CDR1 WSHSY and CDR2 SAAADI. In DNA, the CDR3 is TGCGCCAGCAGTGGACCGGACAGGGGAGAAATGAACACTGAAGCTTTCTTT. It is translated as CASSGPDRGEMNTEAFF.

This clone appeared a single time. The chain employs TRBV3-1 (or the pseudogene TRBV3-2) and TRBJ2-7; 9 bases match TRBD2. J lost 2 bases, V lost 3 bases, and 8 bases had no gene match. The CDR3 is 16 residues long. The V gene's germline CDR1 is LGHDT and CDR2 YNNKEL (reference sequence). This CDR3 reads CASSQGLAGRAYEQYF. CDR3 coding DNA: TGTGCCAGCAGCCAGGGCCTAGCGGGGCGAGCCTACGAGCAGTACTTC.

This clone has more than one count but fewer than ten. The CDR3: CASSTSGSYEQYF. In nucleotides, the CDR3 is TGCGCCAGCAGCACTAGCGGCTCCTACGAGCAGTACTTC. The V call is TRBV5-1, the J call TRBJ2-7; 8 bases are a match to TRBD2. This CDR3 spans 13 amino acids. After removal of 4 bases from V and 0 bases from J, the junction contained 0 bases not matched to a gene. Looked up from germline, CDR1 is SGHRS and CDR2 is YFSETQ.

The genes are TRBV7-8 and TRBJ2-1; 7 nucleotides line up with TRBD2. The junction had 11 bases not matched to a gene; V was cut back by 5 bases and J by 7 bases. Per germline, CDR1 SGHVS and CDR2 FQNEAQ. The CDR3 is 15 residues long. CDR3 residues: CASSPPGRAWNEQFF. The CDR3 bases are TGTGCCAGCAGCCCTCCTGGGAGGGCCTGGAATGAGCAGTTCTTC.

The J gene is TRBJ2-3, the V gene TRBV9, with TRBD2 identical over 10 bases. CDR1 SGDLS and CDR2 YYNGEE come from the germline V gene. V lost 3 bases, J lost 0 bases, and 7 bases stayed unmatched. The CDR3 totals 17 residues. The CDR3 DNA reads as TGTGCCAGCAGCGCCTTAGCGGGAGGAACTAGCACAGATACGCAGTATTTT. Protein product: CASSALAGGTSTDTQYF.

The chain recombines TRBV18 with TRBJ2-7; the D gene is possibly TRBD2 (5 bases). CDR1 is KGHSH, CDR2 LQKENI, per germline. The CDR3 runs to 15 residues. V lost 5 bases to trimming and J lost 4 bases, with 18 bases between them. This chain's CDR3 is CASSSRPQGGYEQYF. The CDR3, as DNA: TGTGCCAGCTCATCCCGGCCCCAAGGAGGATACGAGCAGTACTTC.

There are a few counts of this clone. J is TRBJ2-7 and V is TRBV19, with 9 bases matching TRBD2. This CDR3 is built from 16 residues. Germline CDR1 reads LNHDA; CDR2 reads SQIVND (reference sequence). After removal of 4 bases from V and 2 bases from J, the junction contained 9 bases not matched to a gene. In nucleotides, the CDR3 is TGTGCCAGTAGTACCGCGACTAGCGGAACTACCTACGAGCAGTACTTC. Protein: CASSTATSGTTYEQYF.

The genes are TRBV7-3 and TRBJ1-1, with 10 bases matching TRBD1. Germline values: CDR1 SGHTA, CDR2 FQGTGA. This CDR3 region has 14 residues. V shed 8 bases and J 6 bases; nucleotides not matched to a gene: 9. The CDR3 here is CASRPGTGAAEAFF. In DNA form, the CDR3 reads TGTGCCAGCCGCCCGGGGACAGGGGCCGCTGAAGCTTTCTTT. The whole variable domain, remainder taken from reference TRBV7-3 and TRBJ1-1, is GAGVSQTPSNKVTEKGKYVELRCDPISGHTALYWYRQSLGQGPEFLIYFQGTGAADDSGLPNDRFFAVRPEGSVSTLKIQRTERGDSAVYLCASRPGTGAAEAFFGQGTRLTVV.

The V call is TRBV9, the J call TRBJ1-2; TRBD1 aligns across 9 bases. CDR3 size: 17 residues. V was clipped by 0 bases and J by 7 bases; unmatched bases: 13. Germline CDR1 and CDR2: SGDLS and YYNGEE. CDR3 protein: CASSVEAGQGSDFGYTF. CDR3 DNA sequence: TGTGCCAGCAGCGTAGAGGCGGGACAGGGTTCGGACTTTGGCTACACCTTC.

This chain connects TRBV25-1 to TRBJ1-1, with D tentatively TRBD1 (6 bases). From germline, CDR1 is MGHDK and CDR2 SYGVNS. The CDR3 runs 13 residues. The germline V and J ends were trimmed by 5 bases and 4 bases, with 11 bases remaining between them. This CDR3 reads CASSIQGSTEAFF. The CDR3 DNA follows: TGTGCCAGCAGTATACAGGGCAGCACTGAAGCTTTCTTT.

The chain combines TRBV7-6 with TRBJ2-5, with a tentative D call TRBD1 (6 bases). Trimming cost V 5 bases and J 2 bases, with 12 bases left between them. This CDR3 has 14 amino acids. The germline V gene encodes CDR1 SGHVS and CDR2 FNYEAQ. CDR3 in amino acids: CASSPGTQQETQYF. The CDR3 coding sequence is TGTGCCAGCAGCCCCGGGACACAGCAAGAGACCCAGTACTTC.

This clone was detected once. V gene TRBV18 combines with J gene TRBJ2-1; 9 nucleotides align to TRBD2. CDR1 is KGHSH, CDR2 LQKENI, per germline. V lost 3 bases, J lost 9 bases, and 9 bases stayed unmatched. The CDR3 contains 15 residues. The CDR3 coding sequence is TGTGCCAGCTCACCTGGACGCGGGAGGGCCTCTGAGCAGTTCTTC. This encodes CASSPGRGRASEQFF.

The chain uses TRBV28 and TRBJ1-5; D might be TRBD1 (6 bases). Trimming pared 7 bases from V and 4 bases from J, leaving 17 bases between. CDR1 and CDR2 from the germline V gene are MDHEN and SYDVKM. CDR3 length: 15 amino acids. The CDR3 protein is CASTLGGGRNQPQHF. CDR3 in DNA: TGTGCCAGCACATTAGGGGGGGGGAGGAATCAGCCCCAGCATTTT.

This chain joins TRBV18 and TRBJ2-5; the match to TRBD1 covers 10 bases. Per germline, CDR1 KGHSH and CDR2 LQKENI. J lost 3 bases, V lost 4 bases, and 2 bases had no gene match. The CDR3 loop spans 14 amino acids. In DNA, the CDR3 is TGTGCCAGCTCACTGGGACAGGGGAAAGAGACCCAGTACTTC. As protein: CASSLGQGKETQYF.

J is TRBJ2-7 and V is TRBV4-1; 10 nucleotides line up with TRBD1. This CDR3 is 15 amino acids long. Germline loops: CDR1 MGHRA, CDR2 YSYEKL. The J segment lost 2 bases and the V segment lost 3 bases, leaving 4 bases of the junction unmatched. CDR3 loop: CASSQPGQGTYEQYF. CDR3 in DNA: TGCGCCAGCAGCCAGCCGGGACAGGGGACCTACGAGCAGTACTTC.

There are a few counts of this clone. The rearrangement joins TRBV7-2 to TRBJ1-2; D ambiguous. This CDR3 has 13 residues. Per the germline V gene, CDR1 is SGHTA and CDR2 is FQGNSA. Trimming stripped 5 bases from V and 3 bases from J, with 10 bases between. In DNA, the CDR3 is TGTGCCAGCAGCCCCGGGGTATACTATGGCTACACCTTC. Its protein is CASSPGVYYGYTF.

CDR3 in amino acids: CASSLVGTRNEQFF. CDR3 DNA sequence: TGTGCCAGCAGCTTAGTCGGGACACGCAATGAGCAGTTCTTC. The J gene is TRBJ2-1, the V gene TRBV11-2; possibly TRBD1 for D (6 bases). Germline lookup yields CDR1 SGHAT and CDR2 FQNNGV. CDR3 size: 14 residues. Trimming removed 1 base from V and 6 bases from J, with 10 bases in between.

The chain has TRBV6-2 or TRBV6-3 and TRBJ2-1, with 8 bases identical to TRBD2. Germline V lookup: CDR1 MNHEY, CDR2 SVGEGT. The ends lost 5 bases at V and 7 bases at J; junction bases unmatched: 7. The CDR3 runs 14 residues. The CDR3 nucleotides read TGTGCCAGCAGTAGGAGCGGGAGTGGAAATGAGCAGTTCTTC. It codes for CASSRSGSGNEQFF.

The CDR3: CASSEAGRSLNEQYF. Written as DNA, the CDR3 is TGTGCCAGCAGTGAGGCAGGGCGGTCACTAAACGAGCAGTACTTC. This chain joins TRBV2 and TRBJ2-7; D is perhaps TRBD1 (5 bases). CDR3 length: 15 amino acids. Trimming stripped 3 bases from V and 5 bases from J, with 17 bases between. Germline CDR1 and CDR2: SNHLY and FYNNEI.

This clone turned up a few times. V usage is TRBV5-1 and J usage is TRBJ2-2; 10 nucleotides match TRBD1. Germline V lookup: CDR1 SGHRS, CDR2 YFSETQ. This CDR3 region has 18 residues. Trimming took 5 bases from V and 5 from J; bases not matched to a gene: 15. The CDR3 bases are TGCGCCAGCAGATCCCCGGGCCTTGGGACAGGGGAGACCGGGGAGCTGTTTTTT. It is translated as CASRSPGLGTGETGELFF.

The J gene is TRBJ1-3, the V gene TRBV29-1; 9 nucleotides match TRBD1. Germline V gene data show CDR1 as SQVTM and CDR2 as ANQGSEA. Unmatched junction bases numbered 2, after V lost 6 bases and J lost 2 bases. The CDR3 is made up of 13 amino acids. The CDR3 nucleotides read TGCAGCGTCGGGACAGGGACTGGAAACACCATATATTTT. Its translation is CSVGTGTGNTIYF.